Many counts were recorded for the clone carrying this T cell receptor (beta chain). The data derive from a study of T-cell reconstitution after alpha-beta-depleted transplantation in children. Researchers prepared the TCRbeta library using unique molecular identifiers, the study reports. TCRdb independently ran MiXCR on the PCR reads; one entry per CDR3 protein. Among about 190,000 distinct CDR3 sequences listed, approximately 7% were seen once. The specimen was PBMCs from the stem cell graft donor, collected from the stem cell graft. This clonotype originated in a human donor who donated a stem cell graft to a child with Wiskott-Aldrich syndrome.

The CDR3 protein is CATSEPDRGRGYTF. The CDR3 coding sequence is TGTGCCACCAGTGAGCCTGACAGGGGTCGGGGCTACACCTTC. The V gene is TRBV24-1, the J gene TRBJ1-2, with TRBD1 identical over 8 bases. V lost 4 bases and J lost 8; bases outside the gene matches: 8. The CDR3 is 14 residues long. Germline assignment: CDR1 KGHDR and CDR2 SFDVKD.